A single sample gave rise to the 22 T cell receptor beta chains below, sequenced in a study of OX40 agonist ivuxolimab in advanced cancers. Clones were read by immunoSEQ multiplex PCR, and TCRdb kept only the in-frame ones, dropping some. The sample has around 94,000 clones, about nine tenths seen once; the top ten hold around 0.3%. The sequences come from CD4+ or CD8+ T cells sorted from blood, collected in a trial of the OX40 agonist ivuxolimab. The receptors here all came from an adult with an advanced solid tumor such as melanoma, head and neck, liver or kidney cancer.

V and J are TRBV6-5 and TRBJ2-7, with 9 nucleotides matching TRBD1. V was clipped by 2 bases and J by 2 bases; unmatched bases: 4. Germline V CDR1 and CDR2: MNHEY, SVGAGI. The CDR3 sequence is 15 residues long. In DNA form, the CDR3 reads TGTGCCAGCAGTTACACTTACAGGGGGCCCTACGAGCAGTACTTC. Translated: CASSYTYRGPYEQYF.

This rearrangement joins TRBV6-5 to TRBJ1-4; TRBD1 might be the D (5 bases). The germline V gene has CDR1 MNHEY and CDR2 SVGAGI. The CDR3 is made up of 15 amino acids. V lost 4 bases, J lost 0 bases, and 9 bases lay in between. The CDR3 loop reads CASSSGGATNEKLFF. CDR3 DNA: TGTGCCAGCAGTTCTGGGGGGGCAACTAATGAAAAACTGTTTTTT.

The chain combines TRBV6-5 with TRBJ2-5, with 7 positions matching TRBD1. The ends lost 8 bases at V and 2 bases at J; junction bases unmatched: 11. Germline CDR1 and CDR2: MNHEY and SVGAGI. CDR3 size: 15 residues. Here the CDR3 reads CASGLLGRGQETQYF. The CDR3 DNA reads TGTGCCAGCGGATTACTGGGCAGGGGGCAAGAGACCCAGTACTTC.

The table lists this clone with a few counts. This chain connects TRBV4-2 to TRBJ2-1; D unresolved. This CDR3 region has 10 residues. V was shortened by 1 base and J by 10 bases, with 2 bases between the two germline ends. Germline V gene lookup returns CDR1 LGHNA and CDR2 YNFKEQ. The CDR3 DNA reads TGTGCCAGCAGCCAAGGCGAGCAGTTCTTC. Translated: CASSQGEQFF.

The chain has TRBV6-1 and TRBJ2-7; possibly TRBD2 for D (6 bases). Trimming removed 3 bases at V and 0 bases at J, with 9 bases between. The CDR3 runs to 14 residues. The germline gives CDR1 MNHNS, CDR2 SASEGT. CDR3 coding DNA: TGTGCCAGCAGTGAGAGGGGACTCTCCTACGAGCAGTACTTC. Protein sequence: CASSERGLSYEQYF.

This clone came up a few times. This chain joins TRBV6-5 and TRBJ1-6; D gene uncertain. Germline V gene sequence: CDR1 MNHEY, CDR2 SVGAGI. Trimming pared 5 bases from V and 10 bases from J, leaving 9 bases between. The CDR3 sequence is 12 residues long. In DNA form, the CDR3 reads TGTGCCAGCAGTCGCCCTTCGTCACCCCTCCACTTT. It codes for CASSRPSSPLHF.

The chain employs TRBV11-2 and TRBJ2-2, with 12 bases matching TRBD2. Germline lookup yields CDR1 SGHAT and CDR2 FQNNGV. CDR3 length: 15 residues. V lost 5 bases and J lost 7; bases outside the gene matches: 5. CDR3 nucleotides: TGTGCCAGCAGCCTAGCTAGCGGGGGGGTCGGGGAGCTGTTTTTT. It encodes CASSLASGGVGELFF.

This CDR3 is CASSLGLGTMSNQPQHF. The DNA of the CDR3 is TGTGCCAGCAGCTTGGGGCTCGGCACCATGAGCAATCAGCCCCAGCATTTT. The V and J genes are TRBV5-5 and TRBJ1-5, with D uncertain. The CDR3 totals 17 residues. Trimming removed 0 bases at V and 1 base at J, with 14 bases between. CDR1 is SGHKS and CDR2 is YYEKEE in the germline V gene (reference sequence). Variable domain in full (rest from reference TRBV5-5 and TRBJ1-5): DAGVTQSPTHLIKTRGQQVTLRCSPISGHKSVSWYQQVLGQGPQFIFQYYEKEERGRGNFPDRFSARQFPNYSSELNVNALLLGDSALYLCASSLGLGTMSNQPQHFGDGTRLSIL.

The table lists this clone with a few counts. The chain employs TRBV10-1 and TRBJ2-7, with TRBD1 identical over 7 bases. The CDR3 length is 14 residues. V trimming: 3 bases; J trimming: 0 bases; junction bases outside the gene matches: 2. Germline V CDR1 and CDR2: WNHNN, SYGVQD (reference sequence). The CDR3: CASSEQGISYEQYF. The DNA of the CDR3 is TGCGCCAGCAGTGAACAGGGGATCTCCTACGAGCAGTACTTC.

The J gene is TRBJ2-3, the V gene TRBV6-4, with unresolved D. Trimming left V 0 bases short and J 13 bases short, with 5 bases between. CDR3 length: 10 amino acids. Germline V gene data show CDR1 as MRHNA and CDR2 as SNTAGT. DNA for the CDR3: TGTGCCAGCAGTGACTCGTCCGAGTATTTT. It encodes CASSDSSEYF.

The V gene is TRBV4-1, the J gene TRBJ1-3; D gene uncertain. Germline lookup yields CDR1 MGHRA and CDR2 YSYEKL. The CDR3 has 18 residues. Deletions cut 1 base from V and 0 bases from J, with 16 bases between. The CDR3 region has the DNA TGCGCCAGCAGCCAAGTATTCGGGCCTCTGGACTCTGGAAACACCATATATTTT. Translation: CASSQVFGPLDSGNTIYF.

This rearrangement joins TRBV27 to TRBJ1-1; TRBD1 is a possible D gene (6 bases). The V gene's germline CDR1 is MNHEY and CDR2 SMNVEV (reference sequence). The CDR3 length is 13 residues. V lost 5 bases and J 1 base, leaving 8 bases between the germline ends. CDR3 nucleotides: TGTGCCAGCAGTGGACAGCCGAACACTGAAGCTTTCTTT. Translated, it gives CASSGQPNTEAFF.

The chain employs TRBV7-8 and TRBJ1-3; D perhaps matches TRBD1 (6 bases). V was pared by 5 bases and J by 4 bases, with 9 bases between. Germline loops: CDR1 SGHVS, CDR2 FQNEAQ. This CDR3 has 13 amino acids. The CDR3 here is CASSTGQGNTIYF. CDR3 nucleotides: TGTGCCAGCAGCACCGGACAGGGAAACACCATATATTTT. The complete variable domain, with remaining parts taken from reference TRBV7-8 and TRBJ1-3, reads GAGVSQSPRYKVAKRGQDVALRCDPISGHVSLFWYQQALGQGPEFLTYFQNEAQLDKSGLPSDRFFAERPEGSVSTLKIQRTQQEDSAVYLCASSTGQGNTIYFGEGSWLTVV.

The chain has TRBV10-2 and TRBJ2-7; no definite D call. The length of the CDR3 is 11 residues. Germline assignment: CDR1 WSHSY and CDR2 SAAADI. The V and J ends lost 5 bases and 4 bases respectively, with 6 bases between them. The DNA of the CDR3 is TGCGCCAGCAGTCTCCGATACGAGCAGTACTTC. As protein: CASSLRYEQYF.

V and J are TRBV7-9 and TRBJ2-3, with TRBD1 matching over 7 bases. Germline CDR1 is SEHNR and CDR2 is FQNEAQ (reference sequence). The CDR3 loop spans 14 amino acids. The V segment lost 5 bases and the J segment 5 bases; nucleotides outside the gene matches: 7. In DNA form, the CDR3 reads TGTGCCAGCAGCCGACAGGGTTCAAGAGATACGCAGTATTTT. It is translated as CASSRQGSRDTQYF. Full variable domain (missing parts from reference TRBV7-9 and TRBJ2-3): DTGVSQNPRHKITKRGQNVTFRCDPISEHNRLYWYRQTLGQGPEFLTYFQNEAQLEKSRLLSDRFSAERPKGSFSTLEIQRTEQGDSAMYLCASSRQGSRDTQYFGPGTRLTVL.

The chain uses TRBV25-1 and TRBJ2-1, with D maybe TRBD2 (5 bases). The CDR3 length is 12 residues. Germline V gene sequence: CDR1 MGHDK, CDR2 SYGVNS. The V gene lost 5 bases and the J gene lost 8 bases, with 10 bases spanning the gap. In nucleotides, the CDR3 is TGTGCCAGCAGTCTTGGACTCGATGAGCAGTTCTTC. Its protein is CASSLGLDEQFF.

V is TRBV5-1 and J is TRBJ2-3; 11 positions agree with TRBD2. V lost 1 base and J lost 2; bases outside the gene matches: 6. Germline lookup yields CDR1 SGHRS and CDR2 YFSETQ. The CDR3 runs 17 residues. The CDR3 region has the DNA TGCGCCAGCAGCTTGACCCTGACTAGCGGGGACACAGATACGCAGTATTTT. Its protein is CASSLTLTSGDTDTQYF.

V and J are TRBV18 and TRBJ1-1, with D perhaps matching TRBD1 (5 bases). Germline values: CDR1 KGHSH, CDR2 LQKENI. V shed 2 bases and J shed 4 bases, with 8 bases lying between them. The CDR3 has 13 amino acids. The CDR3 loop is CASSPDSPTEAFF. The CDR3 region has the DNA TGTGCCAGCTCACCAGACAGCCCCACTGAAGCTTTCTTT.

The chain combines TRBV7-9 with TRBJ2-5; D may be TRBD2 (5 bases). The CDR3 spans 15 residues. Trimming took off 7 bases at V and 1 base at J, with 16 bases between the two ends. The germline V gene encodes CDR1 SEHNR and CDR2 FQNEAQ (reference sequence). CDR3 sequence (DNA): TGTGCCAGCAAAAGGATGGAGGAACGCCAAGAGACCCAGTACTTC. Encoded protein: CASKRMEERQETQYF.

The chain is built from TRBV19 and TRBJ2-5; D is unclear. CDR1 LNHDA and CDR2 SQIVND come from the germline V gene (reference sequence). The CDR3 sequence is 12 residues long. V gave up 10 bases and J gave up 5 bases, with 14 bases separating them. CDR3 in amino acids: CATRSLGETQYF. CDR3 nucleotide sequence: TGTGCCACTAGAAGCTTAGGGGAGACCCAGTACTTC.

The V call is TRBV7-9, the J call TRBJ1-2; perhaps TRBD1 as D (6 bases). The CDR3 totals 17 residues. Germline V gene lookup returns CDR1 SEHNR and CDR2 FQNEAQ (reference sequence). Trimming shortened V by 0 bases and J by 3 bases, and 17 bases separated the two germline ends. CDR3 amino acids: CASSLAPEGGRYYGYTF. DNA of the CDR3: TGTGCCAGCAGCTTAGCGCCTGAGGGGGGACGTTACTATGGCTACACCTTC.

The rearrangement uses TRBV30 and TRBJ1-5; D gene unclear. V lost 0 bases and J 7 bases, leaving 10 bases between the germline ends. This CDR3 is built from 13 residues. The V gene's germline CDR1 is GTSNPN and CDR2 SVGIG (reference sequence). CDR3 sequence: CAWSVRGGQPQHF. In DNA, the CDR3 is TGTGCCTGGAGTGTACGGGGTGGCCAGCCCCAGCATTTT.